Below, 5 T cell receptor beta chains from the same sample are listed, as sequenced in a study of PD-1 blockade in classical Hodgkin lymphoma. The assay was immunoSEQ multiplex PCR, and TCRdb's table has in-frame clones only and misses some. The sample records approximately 50,000 clones, 85% to 90% being singletons. With no exception, relapse followed autologous stem cell transplantation in all patients, and brentuximab vedotin exposure varied. The source was peripheral blood mononuclear cells (PBMCs), collected before the second cycle of nivolumab. The origin of the receptors is a human donor with classical Hodgkin lymphoma.

V usage is TRBV5-1 and J usage is TRBJ1-1; D not certain. Trimming left V 0 bases short and J 1 base short, with 4 bases between. The CDR3 runs to 13 residues. Germline values: CDR1 SGHRS, CDR2 YFSETQ. The CDR3 DNA reads TGCGCCAGCAGCTTGGAGCGGAACACTGAAGCTTTCTTT. It yields the protein CASSLERNTEAFF.

This sequence joins TRBV4-2 and TRBJ1-4; 8 bases align to TRBD1. J gave up 7 bases and V 1 base, and 5 bases lay outside the gene matches. The CDR3 has 15 amino acids. Looked up from germline, CDR1 is LGHNA and CDR2 is YNFKEQ. CDR3 sequence reads: CASSQGAGGSEKLFF. The CDR3 nucleotides read TGTGCCAGCAGCCAAGGGGCAGGGGGCAGTGAAAAACTGTTTTTT.

This chain links TRBV28 with TRBJ1-1; D is unresolved. Trimming shortened V by 1 base and J by 7 bases, and 7 bases separated the two germline ends. CDR1 and CDR2 (germline): MDHEN, SYDVKM. This CDR3 has 12 amino acids. The CDR3 spells CASSLLTSEAFF. The CDR3 nucleotides read TGTGCCAGCAGTTTATTGACCAGTGAAGCTTTCTTT.

V usage is TRBV5-6 and J usage is TRBJ2-1, with TRBD2 matching over 7 bases. The CDR3 has 15 residues. With 0 bases clipped from V and 5 bases from J, the junction kept 5 bases outside the gene matches. Germline V gene lookup returns CDR1 SGHDT and CDR2 YYEEEE. Here the CDR3 DNA reads TGTGCCAGCAGCTTGGTTCAGGGAGGGGACAATGAGCAGTTCTTC. It codes for CASSLVQGGDNEQFF.

This clone was observed a handful of times. The chain links TRBV5-4 to TRBJ2-6, with D hard to call. Per germline, CDR1 SGHNT and CDR2 YYREEE (reference sequence). This CDR3 region has 13 residues. With 6 bases removed from V and 2 bases from J, the gap between germline ends came to 6 bases. In nucleotides, the CDR3 is TGTGCCAGCATTCGAGCTGGGGCCAACGTCCTGACTTTC. Its translation: CASIRAGANVLTF.